This T cell receptor beta chain was obtained from a study of blood T cell repertoires in COVID-19. Study details: Sites across the United States, Italy and Spain contributed samples from acute and convalescent COVID-19.

This CDR3 has 11 residues. Trimming took off 2 bases at V and 7 bases at J, with 5 bases between the two ends. CDR1 is SQVTM, CDR2 ANQGSEA, per germline. Original analysis: For nucleated cells, counts were estimated from reference gene primer amplification. TCRdb's table, derived via immunoSEQ multiplex PCR, lists solely in-frame clones and lacks some. The V and J calls and the clone size are those of that table, but D and trimming were determined from the DNA. This sample has some 200,000 clones; about 86% occur once, and the top ten carry about a tenth. The V call is TRBV29-1, the J call TRBJ1-4; D remains unclear. The sample consisted of peripheral blood. The origin of this receptor is a woman aged 55-70 years with COVID-19, enrolled during active disease. CDR3 sequence reads: CSVERGEKLFF. CDR3 nucleotides: TGCAGCGTTGAAAGAGGTGAAAAACTGTTTTTT.